This T cell receptor beta chain emerged from a study of blood T cell repertoires in COVID-19. Study at large: The United States, Italy and Spain provided the acute and convalescent COVID-19 samples.

Original data processing: Reference gene primer amplification gave estimated nucleated cell counts. TCRdb's table, derived via immunoSEQ multiplex PCR, lists solely in-frame clones and lacks some. The V and J calls and clone size are taken from that table; D and trimming were inferred from the DNA. The sample has about 140,000 clones, 81% seen once. To note about this clone: At the DNA level, this CDR3 is encoded by other sequences in the same sample as well.

The V and J ends lost 2 bases and 6 bases, in that order; junction bases with no gene match: 11. Per germline, CDR1 SGHTA and CDR2 FQGNSA. This CDR3 contains 16 residues. This receptor was identified in a woman aged 55-70 years with active or convalescent COVID-19. The chain uses TRBV7-2 and TRBJ2-3, with 7 positions matching TRBD2. Material: peripheral blood. The CDR3 DNA reads TGTGCCAGCAGCTTATCCCCTGGGCCCGGGGGGGATACGCAGTATTTT. Its protein is CASSLSPGPGGDTQYF.